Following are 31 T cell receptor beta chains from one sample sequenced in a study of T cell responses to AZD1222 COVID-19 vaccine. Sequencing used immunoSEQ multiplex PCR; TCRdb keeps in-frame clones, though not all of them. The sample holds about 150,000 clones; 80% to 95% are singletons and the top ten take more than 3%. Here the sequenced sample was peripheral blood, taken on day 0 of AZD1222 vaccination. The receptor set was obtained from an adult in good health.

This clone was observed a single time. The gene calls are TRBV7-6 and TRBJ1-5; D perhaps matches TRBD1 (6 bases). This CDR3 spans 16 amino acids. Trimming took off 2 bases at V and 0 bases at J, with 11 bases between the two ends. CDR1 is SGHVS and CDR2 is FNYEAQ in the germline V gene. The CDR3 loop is CASSLLGTHSNQPQHF. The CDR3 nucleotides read TGTGCCAGCAGCTTACTCGGGACACATAGCAATCAGCCCCAGCATTTT.

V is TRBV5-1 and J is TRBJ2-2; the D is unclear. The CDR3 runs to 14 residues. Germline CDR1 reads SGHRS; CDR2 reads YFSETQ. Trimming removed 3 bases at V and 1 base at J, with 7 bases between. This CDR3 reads CASSSNWNTGELFF. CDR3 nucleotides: TGCGCCAGCAGCTCAAATTGGAACACCGGGGAGCTGTTTTTT.

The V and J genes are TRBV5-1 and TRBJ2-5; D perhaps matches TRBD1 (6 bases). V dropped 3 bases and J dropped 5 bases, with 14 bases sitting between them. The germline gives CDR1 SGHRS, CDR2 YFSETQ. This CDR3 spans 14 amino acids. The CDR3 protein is CASSWKGVFETQYF. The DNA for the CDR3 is TGCGCCAGCAGCTGGAAGGGGGTTTTCGAGACCCAGTACTTC.

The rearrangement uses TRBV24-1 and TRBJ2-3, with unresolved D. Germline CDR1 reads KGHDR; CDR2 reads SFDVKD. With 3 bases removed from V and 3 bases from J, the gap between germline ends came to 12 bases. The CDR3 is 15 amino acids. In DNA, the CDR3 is TGTGCCACCAGTGATAGTTTACTCCTGACAGATACGCAGTATTTT. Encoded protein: CATSDSLLLTDTQYF.

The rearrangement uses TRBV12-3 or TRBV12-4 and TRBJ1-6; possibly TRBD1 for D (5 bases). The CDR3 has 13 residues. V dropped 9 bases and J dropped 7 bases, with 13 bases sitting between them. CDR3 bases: TGTGCCAGTACCGGGACGGTGAATTCACCCCTCCACTTT. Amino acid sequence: CASTGTVNSPLHF.

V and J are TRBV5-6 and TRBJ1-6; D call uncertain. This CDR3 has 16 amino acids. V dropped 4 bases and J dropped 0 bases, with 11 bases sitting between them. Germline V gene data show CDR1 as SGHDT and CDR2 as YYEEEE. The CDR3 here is CASSPRLSSYNSPLHF. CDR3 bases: TGTGCCAGCAGCCCACGTCTGAGCTCCTATAATTCACCCCTCCACTTT.

The CDR3 DNA reads as TGTGCCAGTAGTATAGATCTAGTAGGGCGGGAGGAGACCCAGTACTTC. Amino acids: CASSIDLVGREETQYF. The genes are TRBV19 and TRBJ2-5; 7 positions agree with TRBD2. Germline V gene data show CDR1 as LNHDA and CDR2 as SQIVND (reference sequence). The CDR3 totals 16 residues. The V gene end was trimmed by 0 bases and the J gene end by 5 bases; junction bases not matched to a gene: 9.

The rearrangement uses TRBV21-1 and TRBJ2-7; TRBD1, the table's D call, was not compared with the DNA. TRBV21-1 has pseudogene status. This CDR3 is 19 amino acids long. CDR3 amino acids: CASSERVAGGQRWSYEQYF. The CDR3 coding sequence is TGTGCCAGCAGCGAAAGGGTCGCAGGGGGCCAGAGATGGTCCTACGAGCAGTACTTC.

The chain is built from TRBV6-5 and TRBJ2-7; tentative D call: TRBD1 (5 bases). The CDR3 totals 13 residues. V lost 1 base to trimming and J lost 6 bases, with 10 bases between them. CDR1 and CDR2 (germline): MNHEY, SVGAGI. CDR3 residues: CASSYYPQGEQYF. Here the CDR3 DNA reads TGTGCCAGCAGTTACTACCCGCAGGGCGAGCAGTACTTC.

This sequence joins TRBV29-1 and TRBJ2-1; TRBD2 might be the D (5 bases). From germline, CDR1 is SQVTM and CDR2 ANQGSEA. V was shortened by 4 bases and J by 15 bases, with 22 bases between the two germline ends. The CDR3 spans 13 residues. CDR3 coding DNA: TGCAGCGTTGTACTCCCGCTAGCTGAAGAGTCGTTCTTC. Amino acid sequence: CSVVLPLAEESFF.

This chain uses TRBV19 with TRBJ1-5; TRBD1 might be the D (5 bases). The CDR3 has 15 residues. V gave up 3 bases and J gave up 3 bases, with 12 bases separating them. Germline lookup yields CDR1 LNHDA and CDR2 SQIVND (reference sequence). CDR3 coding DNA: TGTGCCAGTAGTATTGGGGGGGTTCTCAATCAGCCCCAGCATTTT. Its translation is CASSIGGVLNQPQHF. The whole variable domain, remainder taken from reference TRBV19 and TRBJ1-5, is DGGITQSPKYLFRKEGQNVTLSCEQNLNHDAMYWYRQDPGQGLRLIYYSQIVNDFQKGDIAEGYSVSREKKESFPLTVTSAQKNPTAFYLCASSIGGVLNQPQHFGDGTRLSIL.

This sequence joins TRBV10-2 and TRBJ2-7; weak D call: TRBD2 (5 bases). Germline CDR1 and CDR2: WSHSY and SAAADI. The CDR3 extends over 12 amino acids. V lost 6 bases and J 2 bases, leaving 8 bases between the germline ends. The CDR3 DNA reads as TGCGCCAGCAGGGACTCAGCCTACGAGCAGTACTTC. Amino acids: CASRDSAYEQYF.

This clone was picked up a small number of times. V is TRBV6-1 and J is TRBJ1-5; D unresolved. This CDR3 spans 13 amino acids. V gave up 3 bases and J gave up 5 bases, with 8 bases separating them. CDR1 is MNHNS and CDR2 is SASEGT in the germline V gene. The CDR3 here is CASSETGYQPQHF. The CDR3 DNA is TGTGCCAGCAGTGAGACCGGATATCAGCCCCAGCATTTT.

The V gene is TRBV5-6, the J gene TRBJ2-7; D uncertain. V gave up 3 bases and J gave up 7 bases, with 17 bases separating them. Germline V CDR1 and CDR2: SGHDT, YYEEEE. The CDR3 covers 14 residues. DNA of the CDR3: TGTGCCAGCAGCTCCCTCCGTAACCCCTGGGAGCAGTACTTC. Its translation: CASSSLRNPWEQYF. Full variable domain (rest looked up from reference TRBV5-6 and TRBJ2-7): DAGVTQSPTHLIKTRGQQVTLRCSPKSGHDTVSWYQQALGQGPQFIFQYYEEEERQRGNFPDRFSGHQFPNYSSELNVNALLLGDSALYLCASSSLRNPWEQYFGPGTRLTVT.

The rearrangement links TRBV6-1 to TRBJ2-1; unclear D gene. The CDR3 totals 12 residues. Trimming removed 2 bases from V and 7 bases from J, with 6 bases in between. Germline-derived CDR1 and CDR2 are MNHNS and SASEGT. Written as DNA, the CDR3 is TGTGCCAGCAGTGAAAGTAGGAATGAGCAGTTCTTC. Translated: CASSESRNEQFF.

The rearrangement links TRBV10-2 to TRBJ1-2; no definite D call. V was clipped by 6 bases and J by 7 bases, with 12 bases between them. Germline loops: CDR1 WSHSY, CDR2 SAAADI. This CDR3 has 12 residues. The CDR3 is CASSFEGGGYTF. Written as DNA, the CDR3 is TGCGCCAGCAGCTTTGAAGGCGGTGGCTACACCTTC.

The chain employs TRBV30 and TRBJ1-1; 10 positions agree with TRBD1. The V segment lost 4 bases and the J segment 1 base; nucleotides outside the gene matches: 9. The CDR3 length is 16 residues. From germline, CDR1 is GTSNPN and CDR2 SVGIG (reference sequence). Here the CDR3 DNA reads TGTGCCTGGACCCACGGGACAGGGGTTGGGAACACTGAAGCTTTCTTT. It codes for CAWTHGTGVGNTEAFF.

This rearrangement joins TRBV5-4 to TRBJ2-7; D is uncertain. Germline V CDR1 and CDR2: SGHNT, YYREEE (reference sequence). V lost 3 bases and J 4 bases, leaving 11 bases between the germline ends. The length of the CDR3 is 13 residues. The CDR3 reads CASSSRSDYEQYF. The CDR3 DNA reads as TGTGCCAGCAGCTCCCGATCCGATTACGAGCAGTACTTC.

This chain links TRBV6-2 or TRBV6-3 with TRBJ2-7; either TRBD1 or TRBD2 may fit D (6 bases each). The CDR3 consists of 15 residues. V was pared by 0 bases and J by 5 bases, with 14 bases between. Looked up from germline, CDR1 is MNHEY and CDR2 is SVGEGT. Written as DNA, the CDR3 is TGTGCCAGCAGTTACTCCAGGCTGGGGGGCAACGAGCAGTACTTC. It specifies CASSYSRLGGNEQYF.

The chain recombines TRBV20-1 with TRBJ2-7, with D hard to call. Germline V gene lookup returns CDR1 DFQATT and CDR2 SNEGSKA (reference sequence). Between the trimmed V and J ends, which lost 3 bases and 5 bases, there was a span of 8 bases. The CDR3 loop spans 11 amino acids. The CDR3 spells CSASPLNEQYF. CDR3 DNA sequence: TGCAGTGCTAGCCCCTTAAACGAGCAGTACTTC.

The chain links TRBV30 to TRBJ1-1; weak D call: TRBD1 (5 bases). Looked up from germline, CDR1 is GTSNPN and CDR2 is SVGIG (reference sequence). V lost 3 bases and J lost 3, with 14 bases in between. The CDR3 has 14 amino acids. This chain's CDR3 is CAWSDWGSHTEAFF. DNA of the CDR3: TGTGCCTGGAGCGACTGGGGCAGCCACACTGAAGCTTTCTTT.

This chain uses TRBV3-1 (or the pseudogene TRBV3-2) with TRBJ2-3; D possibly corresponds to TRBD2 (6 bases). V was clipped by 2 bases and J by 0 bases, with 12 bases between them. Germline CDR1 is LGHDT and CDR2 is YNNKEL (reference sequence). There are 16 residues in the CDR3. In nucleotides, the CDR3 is TGTGCCAGCAGCCAATACTCAGGACTAAGCACAGATACGCAGTATTTT. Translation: CASSQYSGLSTDTQYF.

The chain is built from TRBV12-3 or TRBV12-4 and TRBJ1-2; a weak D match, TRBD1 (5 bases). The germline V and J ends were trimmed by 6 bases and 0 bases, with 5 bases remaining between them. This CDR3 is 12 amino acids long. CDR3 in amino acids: CASRGANYGYTF. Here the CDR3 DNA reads TGTGCCAGCAGAGGGGCTAACTATGGCTACACCTTC.

CDR3 DNA sequence: TGTGCCAGCGGGAAGTCTAGCGGGACGAGCTCCTACAATGAGCAGTTCTTC. It is translated as CASGKSSGTSSYNEQFF. The chain employs TRBV3-1 (or the pseudogene TRBV3-2) and TRBJ2-1; 9 bases align to TRBD2. The CDR3 runs 17 residues. V was pared by 8 bases and J by 0 bases, with 11 bases of the junction left unmatched. The germline CDR1 and CDR2 sequences are LGHDT and YNNKEL (reference sequence).

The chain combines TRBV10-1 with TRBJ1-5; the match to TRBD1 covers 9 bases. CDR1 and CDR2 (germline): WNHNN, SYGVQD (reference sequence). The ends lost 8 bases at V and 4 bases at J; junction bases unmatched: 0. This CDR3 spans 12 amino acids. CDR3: CASGTGNQPQHF. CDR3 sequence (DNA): TGCGCCAGCGGGACAGGGAATCAGCCCCAGCATTTT.

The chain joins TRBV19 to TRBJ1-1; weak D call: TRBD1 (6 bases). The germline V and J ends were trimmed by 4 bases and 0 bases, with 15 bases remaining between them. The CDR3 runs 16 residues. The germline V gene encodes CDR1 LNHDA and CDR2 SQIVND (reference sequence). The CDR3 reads CASSNPVWGLNTEAFF. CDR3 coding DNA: TGTGCCAGTAGTAACCCGGTCTGGGGGCTGAACACTGAAGCTTTCTTT.

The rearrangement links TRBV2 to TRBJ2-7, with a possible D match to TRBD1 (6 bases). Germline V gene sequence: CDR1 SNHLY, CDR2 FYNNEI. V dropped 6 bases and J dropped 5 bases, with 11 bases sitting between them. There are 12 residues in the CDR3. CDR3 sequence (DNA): TGTGCCAGCAGGGGGACATTCCACGAGCAGTACTTC. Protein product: CASRGTFHEQYF.

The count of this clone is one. As DNA, the CDR3 is TGTGCCAGCAGTTACAAGGGGGAGACTGAAGCTTTCTTT. It yields the protein CASSYKGETEAFF. The V and J genes are TRBV6-6 and TRBJ1-1; possible D gene TRBD1, 6 bases. Germline V gives CDR1 MNHNY, CDR2 SVGAGI (reference sequence). Trimming stripped 2 bases from V and 5 bases from J, with 9 bases between. This CDR3 has 13 amino acids.

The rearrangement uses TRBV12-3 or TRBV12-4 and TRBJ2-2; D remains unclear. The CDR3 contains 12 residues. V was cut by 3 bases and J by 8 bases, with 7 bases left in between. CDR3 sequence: CASSFIPGELFF. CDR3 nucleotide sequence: TGTGCCAGCAGTTTCATCCCGGGGGAGCTGTTTTTT.

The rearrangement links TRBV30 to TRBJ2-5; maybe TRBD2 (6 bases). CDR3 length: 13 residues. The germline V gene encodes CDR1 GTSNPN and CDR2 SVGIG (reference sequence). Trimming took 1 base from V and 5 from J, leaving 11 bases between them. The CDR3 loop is CAWSGTGGETQYF. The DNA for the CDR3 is TGTGCCTGGAGTGGAACAGGAGGGGAGACCCAGTACTTC.

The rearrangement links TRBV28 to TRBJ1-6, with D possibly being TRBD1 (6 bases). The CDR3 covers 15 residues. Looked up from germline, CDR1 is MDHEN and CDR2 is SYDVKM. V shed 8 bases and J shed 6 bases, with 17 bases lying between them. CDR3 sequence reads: CASLLGGRSNSPLHF. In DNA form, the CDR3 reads TGTGCCAGCCTCTTAGGGGGACGCTCTAATTCACCCCTCCACTTT. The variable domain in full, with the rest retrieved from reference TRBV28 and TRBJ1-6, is DVKVTQSSRYLVKRTGEKVFLECVQDMDHENMFWYRQDPGLGLRLIYFSYDVKMKEKGDIPEGYSVSREKKERFSLILESASTNQTSMYLCASLLGGRSNSPLHFGNGTRLTVT.